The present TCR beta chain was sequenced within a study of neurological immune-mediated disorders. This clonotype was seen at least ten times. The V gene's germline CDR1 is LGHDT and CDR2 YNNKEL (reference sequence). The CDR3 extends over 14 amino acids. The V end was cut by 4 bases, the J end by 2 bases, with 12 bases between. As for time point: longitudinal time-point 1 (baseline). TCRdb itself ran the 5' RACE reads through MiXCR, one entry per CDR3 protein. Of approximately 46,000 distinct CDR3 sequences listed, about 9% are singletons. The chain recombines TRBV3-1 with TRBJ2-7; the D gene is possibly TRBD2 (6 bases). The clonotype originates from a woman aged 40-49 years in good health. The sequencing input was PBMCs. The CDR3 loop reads CASSPQRVAYEQYF. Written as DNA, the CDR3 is TGTGCCAGCAGCCCCCAGCGGGTGGCCTACGAGCAGTACTTC.